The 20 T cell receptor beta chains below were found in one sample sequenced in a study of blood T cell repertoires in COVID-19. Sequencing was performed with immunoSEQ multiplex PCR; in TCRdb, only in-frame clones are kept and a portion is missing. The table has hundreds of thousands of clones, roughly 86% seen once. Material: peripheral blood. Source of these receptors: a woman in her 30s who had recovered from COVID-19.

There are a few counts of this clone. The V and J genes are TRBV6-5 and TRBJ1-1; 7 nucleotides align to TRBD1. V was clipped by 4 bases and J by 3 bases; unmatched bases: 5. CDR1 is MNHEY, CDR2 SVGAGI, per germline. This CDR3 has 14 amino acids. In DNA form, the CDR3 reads TGTGCCAGCAGTTCAAGGGACAGCTACACTGAAGCTTTCTTT. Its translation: CASSSRDSYTEAFF.

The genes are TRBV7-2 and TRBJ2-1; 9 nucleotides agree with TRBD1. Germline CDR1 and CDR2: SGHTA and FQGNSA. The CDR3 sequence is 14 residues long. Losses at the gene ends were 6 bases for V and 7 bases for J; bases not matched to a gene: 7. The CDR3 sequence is CASSSIQGANEQFF. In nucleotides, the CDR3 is TGTGCCAGCAGTTCAATACAGGGGGCGAATGAGCAGTTCTTC.

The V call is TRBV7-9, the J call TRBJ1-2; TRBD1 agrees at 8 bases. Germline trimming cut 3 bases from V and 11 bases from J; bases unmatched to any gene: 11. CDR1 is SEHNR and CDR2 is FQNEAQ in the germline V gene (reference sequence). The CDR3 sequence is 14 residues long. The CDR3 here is CASSFSTLDREYTF. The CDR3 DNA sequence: TGTGCCAGCAGCTTTAGTACTTTGGACAGGGAGTACACCTTC.

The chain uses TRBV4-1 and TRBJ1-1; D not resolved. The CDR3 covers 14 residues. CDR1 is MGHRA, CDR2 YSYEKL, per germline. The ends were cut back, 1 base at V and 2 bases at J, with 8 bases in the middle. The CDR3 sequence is CASSQGAFNTEAFF. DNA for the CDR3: TGCGCCAGCAGCCAAGGAGCATTCAACACTGAAGCTTTCTTT.

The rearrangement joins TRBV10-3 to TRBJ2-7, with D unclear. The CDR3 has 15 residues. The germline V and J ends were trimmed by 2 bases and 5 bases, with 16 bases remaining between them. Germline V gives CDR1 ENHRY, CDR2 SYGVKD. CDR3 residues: CAISENKFSLDEQYF. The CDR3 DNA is TGTGCCATCAGTGAGAATAAGTTCAGTCTCGACGAGCAGTACTTC.

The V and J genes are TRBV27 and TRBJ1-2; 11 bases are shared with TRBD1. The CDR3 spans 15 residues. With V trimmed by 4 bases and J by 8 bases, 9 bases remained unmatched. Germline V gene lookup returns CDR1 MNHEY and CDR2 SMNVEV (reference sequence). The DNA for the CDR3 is TGTGCCAGCAGTTCATCCGGGACAGGGGGTAAAGGCTACACCTTC. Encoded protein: CASSSSGTGGKGYTF.

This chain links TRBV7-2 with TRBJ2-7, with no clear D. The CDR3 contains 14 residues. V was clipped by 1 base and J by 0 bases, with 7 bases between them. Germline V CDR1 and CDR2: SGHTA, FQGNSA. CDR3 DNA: TGTGCCAGCAGCTTAGGAGCACTCTCCTACGAGCAGTACTTC. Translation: CASSLGALSYEQYF.

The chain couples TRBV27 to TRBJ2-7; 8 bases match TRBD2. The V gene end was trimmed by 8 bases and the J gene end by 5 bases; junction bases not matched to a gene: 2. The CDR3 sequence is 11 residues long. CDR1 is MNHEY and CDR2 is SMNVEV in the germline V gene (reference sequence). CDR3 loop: CASAGGDEQYF. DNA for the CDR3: TGTGCCAGCGCCGGGGGGGACGAGCAGTACTTC.

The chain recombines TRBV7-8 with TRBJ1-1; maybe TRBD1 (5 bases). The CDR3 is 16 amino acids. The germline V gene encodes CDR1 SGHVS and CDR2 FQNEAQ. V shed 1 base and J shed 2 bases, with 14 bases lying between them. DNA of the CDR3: TGTGCCAGCAGCTTAGGTTTTAAGGGGTCTAACACTGAAGCTTTCTTT. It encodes CASSLGFKGSNTEAFF.

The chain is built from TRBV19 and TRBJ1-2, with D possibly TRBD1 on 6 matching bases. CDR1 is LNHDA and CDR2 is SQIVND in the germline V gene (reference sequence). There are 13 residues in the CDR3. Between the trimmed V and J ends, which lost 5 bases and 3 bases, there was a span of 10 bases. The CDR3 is CASSFRTDYGYTF. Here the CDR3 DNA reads TGTGCCAGTAGTTTCCGGACAGACTATGGCTACACCTTC.

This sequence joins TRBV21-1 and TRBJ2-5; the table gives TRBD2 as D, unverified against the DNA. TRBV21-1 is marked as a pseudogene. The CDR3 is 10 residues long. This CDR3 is CARETETQYF. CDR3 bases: TGTGCCAGGGAGACAGAGACCCAGTACTTC.

Here the CDR3 reads CASSSPGQGSTNYGYTF. The CDR3 DNA follows: TGTGCCAGCAGCTCGCCGGGACAGGGGTCGACTAACTATGGCTACACCTTC. The V call is TRBV6-2 or TRBV6-3, the J call TRBJ1-2; 10 bases agree with TRBD1. CDR1 is MNHEY, CDR2 SVGEGT, per germline. This CDR3 comprises 17 residues. The ends lost 6 bases at V and 0 bases at J; junction bases unmatched: 10.

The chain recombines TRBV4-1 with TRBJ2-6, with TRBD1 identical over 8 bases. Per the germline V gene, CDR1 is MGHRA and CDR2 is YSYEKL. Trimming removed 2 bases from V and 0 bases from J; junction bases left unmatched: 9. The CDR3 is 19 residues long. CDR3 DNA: TGCGCCAGCAGCCAATGGCCGGGACAGGTCTCCTCTGGGGCCAACGTCCTGACTTTC. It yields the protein CASSQWPGQVSSGANVLTF.

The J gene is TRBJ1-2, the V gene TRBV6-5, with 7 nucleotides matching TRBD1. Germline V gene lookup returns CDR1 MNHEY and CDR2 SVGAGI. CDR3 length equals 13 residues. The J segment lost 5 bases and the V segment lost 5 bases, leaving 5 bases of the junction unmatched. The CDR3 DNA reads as TGTGCCAGCAGTCGGGACAGCTTTTATGGCTACACCTTC. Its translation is CASSRDSFYGYTF.

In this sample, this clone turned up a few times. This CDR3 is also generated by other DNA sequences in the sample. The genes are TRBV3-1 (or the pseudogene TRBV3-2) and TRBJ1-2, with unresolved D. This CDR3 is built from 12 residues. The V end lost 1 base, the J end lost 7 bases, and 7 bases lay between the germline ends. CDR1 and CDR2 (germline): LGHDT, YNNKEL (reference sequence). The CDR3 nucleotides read TGTGCCAGCAGCCAAGGCGGATCTGGCTACACCTTC. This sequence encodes CASSQGGSGYTF.

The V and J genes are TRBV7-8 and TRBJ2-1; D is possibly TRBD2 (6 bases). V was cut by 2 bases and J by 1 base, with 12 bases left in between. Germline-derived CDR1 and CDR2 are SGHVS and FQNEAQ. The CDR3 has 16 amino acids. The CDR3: CASSLFLGGSYNEQFF. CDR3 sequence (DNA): TGTGCCAGCAGCTTATTTTTGGGGGGTTCCTACAATGAGCAGTTCTTC.

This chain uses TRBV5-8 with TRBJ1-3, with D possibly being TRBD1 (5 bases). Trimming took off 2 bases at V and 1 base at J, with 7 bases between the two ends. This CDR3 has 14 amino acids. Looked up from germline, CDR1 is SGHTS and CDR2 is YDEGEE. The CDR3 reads CASSFQGSGNTIYF. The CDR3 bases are TGTGCCAGCAGCTTTCAGGGTTCTGGAAACACCATATATTTT.

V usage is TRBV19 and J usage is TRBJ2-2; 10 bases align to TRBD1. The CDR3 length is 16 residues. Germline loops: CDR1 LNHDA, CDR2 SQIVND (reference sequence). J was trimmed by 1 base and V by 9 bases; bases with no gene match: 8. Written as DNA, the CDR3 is TGTGCCAGCATGGGACAGGGGTACGGGAACACCGGGGAGCTGTTTTTT. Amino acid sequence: CASMGQGYGNTGELFF.

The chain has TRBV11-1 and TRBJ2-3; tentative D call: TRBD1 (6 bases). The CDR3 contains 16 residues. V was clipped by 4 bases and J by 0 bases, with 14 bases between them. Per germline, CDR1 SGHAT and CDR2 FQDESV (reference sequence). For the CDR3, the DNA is TGTGCCAGCAGCTCGGTTTTGGGGGCTAGCACAGATACGCAGTATTTT. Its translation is CASSSVLGASTDTQYF.

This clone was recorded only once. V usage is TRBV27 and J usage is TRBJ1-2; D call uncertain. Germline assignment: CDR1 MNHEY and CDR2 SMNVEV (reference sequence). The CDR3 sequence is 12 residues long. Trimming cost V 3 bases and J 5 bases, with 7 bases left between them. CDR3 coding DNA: TGTGCCAGCAGTTTGTCCGGGTATGGCTACACCTTC. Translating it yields CASSLSGYGYTF.